This T cell receptor beta chain was identified during a study of blood T cell repertoires in COVID-19. Assay: immunoSEQ multiplex PCR; the TCRdb copy retains only in-frame clones and omits some. The top ten clones hold more than 1.5% of a sample with a few hundred thousand clones, around 87% of them seen once. CDR3 size: 16 residues. CDR1 SGHRS and CDR2 YFSETQ come from the germline V gene. Trimming took 0 bases from V and 7 from J; bases not matched to a gene: 7. The cohort comprised adults aged 18 to 89 years residing in some 24 US areas. The TCR was taken from a man between 40 and 49 years old in a cohort exposed to, infected with or recovered from COVID-19 (not recorded which). Sequenced material: PBMCs or T cells enriched from blood (not recorded which). The V gene is TRBV5-1, the J gene TRBJ2-1; the match to TRBD2 covers 10 bases. As DNA, the CDR3 is TGCGCCAGCAGCTTGGAGGCAGCGGGAGGGCATAATGAGCAGTTCTTC. Its protein product is CASSLEAAGGHNEQFF. The full variable domain, rest sourced from reference TRBV5-1 and TRBJ2-1, is KAGVTQTPRYLIKTRGQQVTLSCSPISGHRSVSWYQQTPGQGLQFLFEYFSETQRNKGNFPGRFSGRQFSNSRSEMNVSTLELGDSALYLCASSLEAAGGHNEQFFGPGTRLTVL.